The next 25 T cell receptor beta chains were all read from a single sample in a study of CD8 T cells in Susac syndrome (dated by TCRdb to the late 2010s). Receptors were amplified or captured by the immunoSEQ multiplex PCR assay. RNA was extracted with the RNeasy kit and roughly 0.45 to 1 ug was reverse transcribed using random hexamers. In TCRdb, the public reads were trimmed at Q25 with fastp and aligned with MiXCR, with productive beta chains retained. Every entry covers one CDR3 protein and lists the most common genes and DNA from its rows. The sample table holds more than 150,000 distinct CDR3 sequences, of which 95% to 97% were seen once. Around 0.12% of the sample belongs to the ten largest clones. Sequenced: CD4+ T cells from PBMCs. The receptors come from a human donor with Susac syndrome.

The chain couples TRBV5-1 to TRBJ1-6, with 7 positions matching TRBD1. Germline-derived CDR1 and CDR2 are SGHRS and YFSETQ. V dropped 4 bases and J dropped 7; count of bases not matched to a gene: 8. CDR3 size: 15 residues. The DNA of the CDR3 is TGCGCCAGCAGCGGTGGTAACAGGGGCAATTCACCCCTCCACTTT. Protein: CASSGGNRGNSPLHF.

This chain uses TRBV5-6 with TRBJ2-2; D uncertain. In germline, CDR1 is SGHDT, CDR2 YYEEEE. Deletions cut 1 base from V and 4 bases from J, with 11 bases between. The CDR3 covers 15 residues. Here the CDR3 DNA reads TGTGCCAGCAGCTTGTCACTCGGCCTCACCGGGGAGCTGTTTTTT. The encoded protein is CASSLSLGLTGELFF.

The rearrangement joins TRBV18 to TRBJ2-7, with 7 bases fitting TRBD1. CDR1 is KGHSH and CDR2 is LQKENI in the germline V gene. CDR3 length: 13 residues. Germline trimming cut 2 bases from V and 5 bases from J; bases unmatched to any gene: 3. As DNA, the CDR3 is TGTGCCAGCTCACCAACGACAGGGAACGAGCAGTACTTC. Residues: CASSPTTGNEQYF.

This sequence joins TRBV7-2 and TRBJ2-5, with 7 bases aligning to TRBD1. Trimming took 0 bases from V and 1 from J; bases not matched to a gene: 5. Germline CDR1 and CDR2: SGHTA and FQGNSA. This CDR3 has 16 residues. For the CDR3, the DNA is TGTGCCAGCAGCTTAGCCTTGGGACAGAGCCAAGAGACCCAGTACTTC. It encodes CASSLALGQSQETQYF.

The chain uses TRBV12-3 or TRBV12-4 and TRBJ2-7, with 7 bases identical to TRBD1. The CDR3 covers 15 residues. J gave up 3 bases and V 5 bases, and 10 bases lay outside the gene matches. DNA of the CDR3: TGTGCCAGCAGTGCCGCCGGGACAGTTTACTACGAGCAGTACTTC. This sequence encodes CASSAAGTVYYEQYF.

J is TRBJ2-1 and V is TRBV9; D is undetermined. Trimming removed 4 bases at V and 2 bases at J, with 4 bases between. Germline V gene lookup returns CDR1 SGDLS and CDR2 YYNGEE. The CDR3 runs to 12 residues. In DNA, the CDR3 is TGTGCCAGCAGCCGACCCTACAATGAGCAGTTCTTC. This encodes CASSRPYNEQFF.

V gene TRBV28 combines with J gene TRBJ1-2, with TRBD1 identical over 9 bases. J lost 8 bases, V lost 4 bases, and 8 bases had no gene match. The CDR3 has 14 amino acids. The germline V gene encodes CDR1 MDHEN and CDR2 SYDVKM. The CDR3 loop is CASSSSGTGYGYTF. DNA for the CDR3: TGTGCCAGCAGTTCATCCGGGACAGGGTACGGCTACACCTTC.

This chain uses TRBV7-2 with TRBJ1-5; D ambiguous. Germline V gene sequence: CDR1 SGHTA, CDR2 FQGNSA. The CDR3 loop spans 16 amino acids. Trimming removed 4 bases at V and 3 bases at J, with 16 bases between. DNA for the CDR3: TGTGCCAGCAGCTCCGGGCCCGTCGACTTCAATCAGCCCCAGCATTTT. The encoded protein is CASSSGPVDFNQPQHF.

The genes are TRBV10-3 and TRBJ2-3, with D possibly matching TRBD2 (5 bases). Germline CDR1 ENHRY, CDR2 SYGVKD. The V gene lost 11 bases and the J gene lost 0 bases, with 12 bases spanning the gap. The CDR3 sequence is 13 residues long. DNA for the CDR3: TGTGCCGGTGGAGGCCCTAGCACAGATACGCAGTATTTT. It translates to CAGGGPSTDTQYF.

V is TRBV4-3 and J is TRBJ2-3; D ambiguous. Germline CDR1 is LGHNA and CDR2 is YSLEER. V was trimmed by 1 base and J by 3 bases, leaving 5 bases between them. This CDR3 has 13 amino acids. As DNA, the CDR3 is TGCGCCAGCAGCCAAGCCTGGACAGATACGCAGTATTTT. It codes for CASSQAWTDTQYF.

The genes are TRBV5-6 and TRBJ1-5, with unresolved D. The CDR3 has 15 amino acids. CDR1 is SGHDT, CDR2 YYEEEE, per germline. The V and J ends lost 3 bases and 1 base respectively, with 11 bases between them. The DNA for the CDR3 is TGTGCCAGCAGCTCGGCGACCGGGAGCAATCAGCCCCAGCATTTT. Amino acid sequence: CASSSATGSNQPQHF.

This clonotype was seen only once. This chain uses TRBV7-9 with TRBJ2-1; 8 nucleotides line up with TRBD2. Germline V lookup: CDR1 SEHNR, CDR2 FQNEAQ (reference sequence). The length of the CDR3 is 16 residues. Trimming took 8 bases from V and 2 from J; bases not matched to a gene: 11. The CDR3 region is CASSRDGRVTYNEQFF. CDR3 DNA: TGTGCCAGCTCCAGGGACGGGAGGGTCACCTACAATGAGCAGTTCTTC. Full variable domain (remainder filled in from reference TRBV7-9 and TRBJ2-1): DTGVSQNPRHKITKRGQNVTFRCDPISEHNRLYWYRQTLGQGPEFLTYFQNEAQLEKSRLLSDRFSAERPKGSFSTLEIQRTEQGDSAMYLCASSRDGRVTYNEQFFGPGTRLTVL.

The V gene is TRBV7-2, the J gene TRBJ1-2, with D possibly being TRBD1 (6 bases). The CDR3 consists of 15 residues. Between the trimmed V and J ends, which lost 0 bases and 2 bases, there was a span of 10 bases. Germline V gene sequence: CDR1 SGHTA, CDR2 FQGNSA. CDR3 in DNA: TGTGCCAGCAGCTTAGCCCCCGGACAGAACTATGGCTACACCTTC. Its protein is CASSLAPGQNYGYTF.

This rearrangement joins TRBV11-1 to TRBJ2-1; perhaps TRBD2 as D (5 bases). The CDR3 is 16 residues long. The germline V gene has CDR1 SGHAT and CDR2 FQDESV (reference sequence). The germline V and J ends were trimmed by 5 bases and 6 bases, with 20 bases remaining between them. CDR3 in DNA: TGTGCCAGCAGCCCTCGGTGGGGAGTGGAGTCCAATGAGCAGTTCTTC. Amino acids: CASSPRWGVESNEQFF.

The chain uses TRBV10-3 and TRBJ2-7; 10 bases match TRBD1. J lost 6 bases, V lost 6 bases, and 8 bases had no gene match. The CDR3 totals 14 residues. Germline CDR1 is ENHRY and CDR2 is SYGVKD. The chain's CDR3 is CAIRDRGLNGEQYF. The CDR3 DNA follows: TGTGCCATCAGGGACAGGGGGTTAAATGGCGAGCAGTACTTC.

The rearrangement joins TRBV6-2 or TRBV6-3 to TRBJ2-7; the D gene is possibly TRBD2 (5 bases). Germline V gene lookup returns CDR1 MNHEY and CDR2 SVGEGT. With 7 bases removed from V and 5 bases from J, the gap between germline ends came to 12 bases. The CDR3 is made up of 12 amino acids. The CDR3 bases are TGTGCCAGCAACGGGATGACTCACGAGCAGTACTTC. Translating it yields CASNGMTHEQYF.

The CDR3 loop reads CASSFARYEQYF. CDR3 DNA: TGTGCCAGCAGTTTCGCCCGGTACGAGCAGTACTTC. This sequence joins TRBV28 and TRBJ2-7, with D unresolved. V was trimmed by 3 bases and J by 4 bases, leaving 7 bases between them. The CDR3 spans 12 residues. Germline V gene sequence: CDR1 MDHEN, CDR2 SYDVKM.

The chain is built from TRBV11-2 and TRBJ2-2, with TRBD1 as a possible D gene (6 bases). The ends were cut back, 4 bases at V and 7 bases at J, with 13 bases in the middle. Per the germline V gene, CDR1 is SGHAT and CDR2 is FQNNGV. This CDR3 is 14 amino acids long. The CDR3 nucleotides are TGTGCCAGCAGCTGGGAGACAGGTGGCGGGGAGCTGTTTTTT. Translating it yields CASSWETGGGELFF.

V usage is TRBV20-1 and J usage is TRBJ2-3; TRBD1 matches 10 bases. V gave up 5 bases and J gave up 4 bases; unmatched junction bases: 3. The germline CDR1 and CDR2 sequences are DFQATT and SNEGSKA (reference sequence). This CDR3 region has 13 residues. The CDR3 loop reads CSAWTGGSDTQYF. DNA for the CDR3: TGCAGTGCTTGGACAGGGGGATCAGATACGCAGTATTTT.

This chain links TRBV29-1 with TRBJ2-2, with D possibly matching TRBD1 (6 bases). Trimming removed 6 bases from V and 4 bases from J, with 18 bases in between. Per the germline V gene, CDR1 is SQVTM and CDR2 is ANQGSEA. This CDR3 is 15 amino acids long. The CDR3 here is CSVDIDGQPTGELFF. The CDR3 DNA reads TGCAGCGTCGACATAGACGGACAGCCCACCGGGGAGCTGTTTTTT.

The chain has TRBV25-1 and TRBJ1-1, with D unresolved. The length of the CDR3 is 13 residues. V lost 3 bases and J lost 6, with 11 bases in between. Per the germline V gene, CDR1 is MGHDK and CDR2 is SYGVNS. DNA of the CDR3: TGTGCCAGCAGTGACTGGGGAGGAGCTGAAGCTTTCTTT. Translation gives CASSDWGGAEAFF.

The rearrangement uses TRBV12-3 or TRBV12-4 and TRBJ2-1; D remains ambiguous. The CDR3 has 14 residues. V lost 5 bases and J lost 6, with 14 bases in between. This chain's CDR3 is CASSDPTRRNEQFF. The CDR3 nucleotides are TGTGCCAGCAGTGACCCGACTCGCCGCAATGAGCAGTTCTTC.

CDR3 loop: CASSQTSTQGYGYTF. For the CDR3, the DNA is TGCGCCAGCAGCCAAACATCGACCCAGGGATATGGCTACACCTTC. The chain is built from TRBV4-3 and TRBJ1-2, with D possibly being TRBD1 (5 bases). V lost 2 bases and J lost 5, with 15 bases in between. CDR3 length equals 15 residues. Per germline, CDR1 LGHNA and CDR2 YSLEER.

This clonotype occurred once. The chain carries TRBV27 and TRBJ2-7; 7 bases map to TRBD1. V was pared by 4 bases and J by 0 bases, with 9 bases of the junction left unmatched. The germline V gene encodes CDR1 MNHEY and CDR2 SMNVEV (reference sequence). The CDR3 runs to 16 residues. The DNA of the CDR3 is TGTGCCAGCAGTTCCAGGACAGGCGAGAGCTCCTACGAGCAGTACTTC. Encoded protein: CASSSRTGESSYEQYF.

The CDR3 bases are TGTGCCAGCAGTGTACAGGGTTGGACTGAAGCTTTCTTT. Translation: CASSVQGWTEAFF. V is TRBV6-1 and J is TRBJ1-1; TRBD1 might be the D (6 bases). V was shortened by 4 bases and J by 5 bases, with 11 bases between the two germline ends. The germline V gene encodes CDR1 MNHNS and CDR2 SASEGT. The CDR3 spans 13 residues.